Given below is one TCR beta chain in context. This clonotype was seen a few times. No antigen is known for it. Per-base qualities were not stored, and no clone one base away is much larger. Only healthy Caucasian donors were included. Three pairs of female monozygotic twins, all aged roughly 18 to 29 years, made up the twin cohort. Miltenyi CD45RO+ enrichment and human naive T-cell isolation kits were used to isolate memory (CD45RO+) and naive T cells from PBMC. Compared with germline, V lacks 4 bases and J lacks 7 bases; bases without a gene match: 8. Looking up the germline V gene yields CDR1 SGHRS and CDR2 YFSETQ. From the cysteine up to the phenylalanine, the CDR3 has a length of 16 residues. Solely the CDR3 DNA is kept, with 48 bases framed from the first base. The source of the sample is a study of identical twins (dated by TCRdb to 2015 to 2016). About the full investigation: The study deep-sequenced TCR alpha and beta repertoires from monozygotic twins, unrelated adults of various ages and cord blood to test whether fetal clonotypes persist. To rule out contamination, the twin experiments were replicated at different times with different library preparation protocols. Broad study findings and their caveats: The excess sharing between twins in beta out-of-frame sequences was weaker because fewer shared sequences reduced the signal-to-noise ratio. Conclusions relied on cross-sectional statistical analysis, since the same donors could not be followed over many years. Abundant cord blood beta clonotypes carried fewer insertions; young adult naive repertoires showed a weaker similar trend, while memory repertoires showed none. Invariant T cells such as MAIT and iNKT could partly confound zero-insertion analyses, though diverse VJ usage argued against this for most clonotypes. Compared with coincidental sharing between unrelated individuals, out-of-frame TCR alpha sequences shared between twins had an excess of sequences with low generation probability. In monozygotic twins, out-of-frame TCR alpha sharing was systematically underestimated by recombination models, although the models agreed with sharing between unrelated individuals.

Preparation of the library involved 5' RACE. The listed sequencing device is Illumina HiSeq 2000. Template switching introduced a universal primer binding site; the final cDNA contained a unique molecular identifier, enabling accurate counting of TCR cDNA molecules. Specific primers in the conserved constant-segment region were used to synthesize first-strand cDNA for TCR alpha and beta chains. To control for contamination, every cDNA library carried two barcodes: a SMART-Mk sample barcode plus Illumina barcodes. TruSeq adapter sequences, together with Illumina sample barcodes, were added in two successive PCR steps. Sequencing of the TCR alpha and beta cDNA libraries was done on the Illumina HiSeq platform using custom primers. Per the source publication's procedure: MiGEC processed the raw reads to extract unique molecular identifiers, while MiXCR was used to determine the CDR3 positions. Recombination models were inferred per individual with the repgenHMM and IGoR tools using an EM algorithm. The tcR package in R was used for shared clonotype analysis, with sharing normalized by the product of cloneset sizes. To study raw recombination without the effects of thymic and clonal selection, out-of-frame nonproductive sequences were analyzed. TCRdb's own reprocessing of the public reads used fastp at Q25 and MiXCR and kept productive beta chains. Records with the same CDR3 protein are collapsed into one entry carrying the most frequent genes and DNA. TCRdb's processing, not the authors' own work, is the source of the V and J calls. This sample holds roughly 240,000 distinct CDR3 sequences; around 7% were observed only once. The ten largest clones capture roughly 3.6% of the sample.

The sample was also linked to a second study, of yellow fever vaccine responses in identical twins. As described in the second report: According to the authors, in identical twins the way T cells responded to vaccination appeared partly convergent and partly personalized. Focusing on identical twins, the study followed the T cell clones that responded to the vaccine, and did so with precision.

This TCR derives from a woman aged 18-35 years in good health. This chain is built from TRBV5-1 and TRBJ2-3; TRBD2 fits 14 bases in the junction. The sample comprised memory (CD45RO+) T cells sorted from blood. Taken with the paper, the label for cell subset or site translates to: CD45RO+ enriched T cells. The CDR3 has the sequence CASSEGLAGVVYTQYF. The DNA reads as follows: TGCGCCAGCAGCGAGGGACTAGCGGGAGTTGTGTATACGCAGTATTTT.